The source of this TCR beta chain is a study of blood T cell repertoires in COVID-19. Study information: Both acute and convalescent COVID-19 samples were obtained from the United States, Italy and Spain. Nucleic acid was either cDNA or gDNA, and it came from T cells, B-cell-depleted T cells, or PBMCs.

Per the authors' pipeline: Nucleated cell number was recorded as an estimate derived from reference gene primer amplification. The method was immunoSEQ multiplex PCR; TCRdb's version includes in-frame clones alone and lacks a portion of them. That table furnishes V, J and clone size, whereas the DNA furnished D and trimming. The repertoire holds around 220,000 clones, with roughly nine tenths as singletons. This clone was counted a few times. This CDR3 contains 18 residues. Sequenced: peripheral blood. The clonotype comes from a woman aged 50 to 60 with acute or convalescent COVID-19. This sequence joins TRBV21-1 and TRBJ2-7; whether TRBD2, the table's D call, matches the DNA was not checked. TRBV21-1 is designated a pseudogene. The CDR3: CASSNRGARLAGAHEQYF. CDR3 in DNA: TGTGCCAGCAGCAACCGGGGGGCGCGACTAGCGGGGGCCCACGAGCAGTACTTC.